What follows are 27 T cell receptor beta chains derived from one specimen sequenced in a study of PD-1 blockade in classical Hodgkin lymphoma (dated by TCRdb to 2019 to 2021). Library creation used the immunoSEQ multiplex PCR assay. Held by TCRdb, this immuneACCESS table contains in-frame sequences only and omits some clones. Under half of the omission traces to an unresolved V gene where checked; the cause of the rest is unknown. This sample is represented by fewer than 40,000 clones; roughly 90% of them were singletons. The top ten constitute under 0.25% of the sample. The time point label, read with the paper, signifies: newly diagnosed, previously untreated cHL patient sample. CD4+ T cells were purified from thawed PBMCs by magnetic negative selection with a Miltenyi CD4+ T cell isolation kit. Specimen: CD4+ T cells from blood. All receptors come from a human donor with classical Hodgkin lymphoma.

This chain connects TRBV7-9 to TRBJ1-6; TRBD1 is a possible D gene (6 bases). This CDR3 is built from 16 residues. V was clipped by 1 base and J by 3 bases, with 10 bases between them. The V gene's germline CDR1 is SEHNR and CDR2 FQNEAQ (reference sequence). The DNA of the CDR3 is TGTGCCAGCAGCTTAGTGGGGGCACTCTATAATTCACCCCTCCACTTT. Translated, it gives CASSLVGALYNSPLHF.

The V gene is TRBV18, the J gene TRBJ1-2; TRBD1 might be the D (6 bases). V was clipped by 3 bases and J by 6 bases, with 14 bases between them. Germline V gene data show CDR1 as KGHSH and CDR2 as LQKENI. The CDR3 covers 14 residues. CDR3 protein: CASSPQTGPDGYTF. The CDR3 DNA reads TGTGCCAGCTCACCTCAGACAGGCCCGGATGGCTACACCTTC.

V and J are TRBV7-2 and TRBJ2-3; maybe TRBD1 (5 bases). V gave up 1 base and J gave up 0 bases, with 11 bases separating them. The CDR3 consists of 16 residues. Germline-derived CDR1 and CDR2 are SGHTA and FQGNSA. The CDR3 protein is CASSLGWGSSTDTQYF. Here the CDR3 DNA reads TGTGCCAGCAGCTTAGGGTGGGGCTCCAGCACAGATACGCAGTATTTT.

This clone was counted a single time. CDR3 coding DNA: TGTGCCACCAGATTGGGGGGGCAGGGGAACACTGAAGCTTTCTTT. The encoded protein is CATRLGGQGNTEAFF. V gene TRBV5-6 combines with J gene TRBJ1-1; D is possibly TRBD1 (6 bases). The germline V gene encodes CDR1 SGHDT and CDR2 YYEEEE. V was cut by 9 bases and J by 1 base, with 19 bases left in between. The CDR3 consists of 15 residues.

The chain has TRBV12-5 and TRBJ2-7; TRBD2 matches 7 bases. Trimming took 6 bases from V and 1 from J; bases not matched to a gene: 6. This CDR3 has 14 residues. CDR1 is LGHNT and CDR2 is FRNRAP in the germline V gene. CDR3 in DNA: TGTGCTAGTGGCTACCACGGGGGGTCCTACGAGCAGTACTTC. It translates to CASGYHGGSYEQYF.

The V and J genes are TRBV28 and TRBJ1-1, with TRBD1 matching over 7 bases. Looked up from germline, CDR1 is MDHEN and CDR2 is SYDVKM. CDR3 size: 15 residues. J gave up 4 bases and V 6 bases, and 11 bases lay outside the gene matches. The CDR3 spells CASSPSTGFFTEAFF. As DNA, the CDR3 is TGTGCCAGCAGCCCGTCGACAGGGTTTTTCACTGAAGCTTTCTTT. Full variable domain (outside the CDR3, taken from reference TRBV28 and TRBJ1-1): DVKVTQSSRYLVKRTGEKVFLECVQDMDHENMFWYRQDPGLGLRLIYFSYDVKMKEKGDIPEGYSVSREKKERFSLILESASTNQTSMYLCASSPSTGFFTEAFFGQGTRLTVV.

The chain recombines TRBV19 with TRBJ1-1; D is possibly TRBD1 (5 bases). Germline V gives CDR1 LNHDA, CDR2 SQIVND (reference sequence). The CDR3 is 13 residues long. The ends were cut back, 5 bases at V and 3 bases at J, with 10 bases in the middle. The DNA for the CDR3 is TGTGCCAGTAGTCGGGGGAGATACACTGAAGCTTTCTTT. Protein product: CASSRGRYTEAFF.

The rearrangement uses TRBV5-1 and TRBJ2-2; tentative D call: TRBD2 (7 bases). The ends were cut back, 0 bases at V and 4 bases at J, with 10 bases in the middle. The germline V gene encodes CDR1 SGHRS and CDR2 YFSETQ. There are 15 residues in the CDR3. DNA of the CDR3: TGCGCCAGCAGCTTGGTTGCGGGGGCCACCGGGGAGCTGTTTTTT. This translates into CASSLVAGATGELFF. Full variable domain (missing parts from reference TRBV5-1 and TRBJ2-2): KAGVTQTPRYLIKTRGQQVTLSCSPISGHRSVSWYQQTPGQGLQFLFEYFSETQRNKGNFPGRFSGRQFSNSRSEMNVSTLELGDSALYLCASSLVAGATGELFFGEGSRLTVL.

This chain links TRBV18 with TRBJ2-1, with 11 bases matching TRBD2. CDR1 is KGHSH, CDR2 LQKENI, per germline. The trim removed 1 base at V and 7 bases at J, leaving 3 bases unmatched. The CDR3 covers 15 residues. In nucleotides, the CDR3 is TGTGCCAGCTCACCACTAGCGGGAGGGCCTAATGAGCAGTTCTTC. Protein: CASSPLAGGPNEQFF.

The V call is TRBV5-6, the J call TRBJ1-1, with D perhaps TRBD1 (5 bases). Germline CDR1 is SGHDT and CDR2 is YYEEEE. The CDR3 is 13 residues long. With 6 bases removed from V and 6 bases from J, the gap between germline ends came to 15 bases. The CDR3 DNA reads TGTGCCAGCAACAACGCAGGGTTTCCTGAAGCTTTCTTT. Protein sequence: CASNNAGFPEAFF.

V gene TRBV6-1 combines with J gene TRBJ2-3; D might be TRBD1 (5 bases). Germline lookup yields CDR1 MNHNS and CDR2 SASEGT. The CDR3 contains 14 residues. The CDR3 region has the DNA TGTGCAGCAGCCGGCAGGGTGTCGGCAGATACGCAGTATTTT. Amino acids: CAAAGRVSADTQYF.

The gene calls are TRBV18 and TRBJ2-1; unclear D gene. Per germline, CDR1 KGHSH and CDR2 LQKENI. There are 16 residues in the CDR3. With 0 bases removed from V and 5 bases from J, the gap between germline ends came to 14 bases. DNA of the CDR3: TGTGCCAGCTCACCACCGGTGGGGTCCGTCGACAATGAGCAGTTCTTC. Its translation: CASSPPVGSVDNEQFF.

The chain joins TRBV7-6 to TRBJ2-3, with 7 bases aligning to TRBD2. This CDR3 region has 16 residues. The V and J ends lost 5 bases and 1 base, in that order; junction bases with no gene match: 9. Germline V CDR1 and CDR2: SGHVS, FNYEAQ. This CDR3 is CASSPMGSGGTDTQYF. The CDR3 nucleotides read TGTGCCAGCAGCCCAATGGGGAGCGGGGGCACAGATACGCAGTATTTT.

This chain's CDR3 is CASTLRQLLSGNTIYF. CDR3 sequence (DNA): TGTGCCAGCACTCTGAGGCAGTTACTCTCTGGAAACACCATATATTTT. The chain uses TRBV27 and TRBJ1-3; D call uncertain. V was shortened by 7 bases and J by 0 bases, with 16 bases between the two germline ends. CDR1 and CDR2 from the germline V gene are MNHEY and SMNVEV (reference sequence). The CDR3 consists of 16 residues.

This chain uses TRBV28 with TRBJ2-5, with 8 bases matching TRBD1. Per germline, CDR1 MDHEN and CDR2 SYDVKM. The CDR3 extends over 13 amino acids. Trimming cost V 6 bases and J 5 bases; bases outside gene matches: 5. DNA for the CDR3: TGTGCCAGCAGAACAGGGGGGAAGGAGACCCAGTACTTC. Translation gives CASRTGGKETQYF.

The rearrangement uses TRBV29-1 and TRBJ2-3; either TRBD1 or TRBD2 may supply D (5 bases each). Trimming shortened V by 7 bases and J by 2 bases, and 19 bases separated the two germline ends. The germline V gene encodes CDR1 SQVTM and CDR2 ANQGSEA. This CDR3 is built from 15 residues. CDR3 loop: CSAEGYKGTTDTQYF. As DNA, the CDR3 is TGCAGCGCAGAGGGGTATAAGGGTACCACAGATACGCAGTATTTT.

The rearrangement links TRBV6-1 to TRBJ2-7; 11 bases are shared with TRBD2. The CDR3 spans 15 residues. In germline, CDR1 is MNHNS, CDR2 SASEGT. V lost 6 bases and J lost 0; bases outside the gene matches: 4. CDR3 nucleotides: TGTGCCAGCAGGCTAGCGGGGGGAAGCTCCTACGAGCAGTACTTC. This sequence encodes CASRLAGGSSYEQYF.

The chain employs TRBV5-4 and TRBJ2-3; tentatively, D is TRBD2 (6 bases). Deletions cut 10 bases from V and 1 base from J, with 16 bases between. The germline gives CDR1 SGHNT, CDR2 YYREEE (reference sequence). The CDR3 contains 14 residues. This CDR3 reads CAGGRGGGTDTQYF. CDR3 bases: TGTGCCGGAGGCCGGGGCGGGGGCACAGATACGCAGTATTTT.

The chain has TRBV7-2 and TRBJ2-6, with 12 bases fitting TRBD1. Germline CDR1 SGHTA, CDR2 FQGNSA. The V segment lost 8 bases and the J segment 1 base; nucleotides outside the gene matches: 3. The CDR3 is made up of 16 amino acids. Here the CDR3 reads CASRDRGRSGANVLTF. DNA for the CDR3: TGTGCCAGCCGGGACAGGGGGCGTTCTGGGGCCAACGTCCTGACTTTC.

V is TRBV2 and J is TRBJ1-2, with 7 bases matching TRBD1. The V gene's germline CDR1 is SNHLY and CDR2 FYNNEI. This CDR3 has 13 amino acids. V dropped 3 bases and J dropped 9; count of bases not matched to a gene: 7. CDR3 nucleotides: TGTGCCAGCAGTGAGACAGGGTTTGCGAGCTACACCTTC. Translated: CASSETGFASYTF. The whole variable domain, filled in from reference TRBV2 and TRBJ1-2, reads EPEVTQTPSHQVTQMGQEVILRCVPISNHLYFYWYRQILGQKVEFLVSFYNNEISEKSEIFDDQFSVERPDGSNFTLKIRSTKLEDSAMYFCASSETGFASYTFGSGTRLTVV.

The chain is built from TRBV10-3 and TRBJ1-1; possibly TRBD1 for D (5 bases). This CDR3 is built from 14 residues. V gave up 8 bases and J gave up 0 bases, with 13 bases separating them. Germline V lookup: CDR1 ENHRY, CDR2 SYGVKD. This chain's CDR3 is CAIGLRGLNTEAFF. CDR3 bases: TGTGCCATCGGTCTCCGGGGGTTGAACACTGAAGCTTTCTTT.

V gene TRBV25-1 combines with J gene TRBJ2-3, with D possibly matching TRBD2 (6 bases). Trimming pared 1 base from V and 0 bases from J, leaving 8 bases between. The germline gives CDR1 MGHDK, CDR2 SYGVNS. CDR3 length: 15 residues. DNA for the CDR3: TGTGCCAGCAGTGAATGGAGGGGCAGCACAGATACGCAGTATTTT. It is translated as CASSEWRGSTDTQYF.

The V and J genes are TRBV10-3 and TRBJ2-7; possibly TRBD2 for D (5 bases). The CDR3 runs to 11 residues. Germline loops: CDR1 ENHRY, CDR2 SYGVKD. Trimming left V 7 bases short and J 7 bases short, with 11 bases between. The CDR3 reads CAINGVGEQYF. Written as DNA, the CDR3 is TGTGCCATCAACGGGGTGGGAGAGCAGTACTTC.

J is TRBJ2-7 and V is TRBV7-9; TRBD1 is a possible D gene (6 bases). The germline gives CDR1 SEHNR, CDR2 FQNEAQ (reference sequence). CDR3 length equals 14 residues. The V and J ends lost 6 bases and 2 bases respectively, with 14 bases between them. The CDR3 spells CASRPRGRPYEQYF. As DNA, the CDR3 is TGTGCCAGCAGGCCCAGGGGTCGGCCCTACGAGCAGTACTTC.

The DNA for the CDR3 is TGTGCCAGCAGCTTAAGCGGGGGGACCGGGGAGCTGTTTTTT. Its protein product is CASSLSGGTGELFF. This sequence joins TRBV11-3 and TRBJ2-2, with TRBD2 matching 9 bases. Germline V lookup: CDR1 SGHNT, CDR2 YENEEA. This CDR3 is 14 amino acids long. V lost 2 bases and J lost 5; bases outside the gene matches: 0.

This chain links TRBV2 with TRBJ2-3; the D is unclear. CDR1 is SNHLY, CDR2 FYNNEI, per germline. The ends were cut back, 6 bases at V and 7 bases at J, with 14 bases in the middle. The CDR3 has 13 residues. The CDR3 bases are TGTGCCAGCAGGCCCTCCTCACTTTATACGCAGTATTTT. Amino acid sequence: CASRPSSLYTQYF.

The V gene is TRBV19, the J gene TRBJ1-2; D perhaps matches TRBD1 (5 bases). The CDR3 sequence is 17 residues long. Germline V lookup: CDR1 LNHDA, CDR2 SQIVND (reference sequence). Deletions cut 4 bases from V and 3 bases from J, with 21 bases between. For the CDR3, the DNA is TGTGCCAGTAGTACCAGAGGGGTATTCAGTCAGGACTATGGCTACACCTTC. This codes for CASSTRGVFSQDYGYTF.